This TCR beta chain was profiled in a study of blood T cells in healthy people across ages. Study findings and constraints: Per million T cells, TCR beta diversity dropped roughly linearly as age increased.

To note about this clonotype: As yet, its antigen is unknown. The CDR3 carries no conserved terminal phenylalanine or tryptophan, so it likely arises from a read error.

Combining a sample-barcoded 5' primer with a J-beta primer mix, a second PCR ran for roughly 7 to 11 cycles. TCRdb itself ran the 5' RACE reads through MiXCR, one entry per CDR3 protein. This table has more than 800,000 distinct CDR3 sequences, around 28% appearing once. The receptor was derived from an elderly woman in good health. Sequenced: blood.

The CDR3 DNA reads as TGTGCCAGCAGCGTCCTCGGCGGTTACTACGATGAGCAGTTCGTC. Residues: CASSVLGGYYDEQFV. This chain joins TRBV9 and TRBJ2-1; D ambiguous. There are 15 residues in the CDR3. Germline CDR1 SGDLS, CDR2 YYNGEE.